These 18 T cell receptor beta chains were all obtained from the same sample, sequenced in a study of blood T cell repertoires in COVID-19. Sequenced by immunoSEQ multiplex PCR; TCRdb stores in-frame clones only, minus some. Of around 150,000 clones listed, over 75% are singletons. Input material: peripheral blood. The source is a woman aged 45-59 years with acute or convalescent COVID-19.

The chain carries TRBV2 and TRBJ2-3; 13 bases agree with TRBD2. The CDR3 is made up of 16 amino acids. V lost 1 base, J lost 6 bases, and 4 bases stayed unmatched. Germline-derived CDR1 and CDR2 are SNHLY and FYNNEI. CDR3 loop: CASSEGTSGGVDTQYF. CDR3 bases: TGTGCCAGCAGTGAAGGGACTAGCGGGGGTGTGGATACGCAGTATTTT.

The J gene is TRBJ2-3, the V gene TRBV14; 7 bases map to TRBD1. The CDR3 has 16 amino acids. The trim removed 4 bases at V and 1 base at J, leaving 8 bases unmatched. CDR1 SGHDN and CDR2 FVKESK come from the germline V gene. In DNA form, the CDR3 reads TGTGCCAGCAGCCTTAGCCCAGGGGGAGGCACAGATACGCAGTATTTT. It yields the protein CASSLSPGGGTDTQYF.

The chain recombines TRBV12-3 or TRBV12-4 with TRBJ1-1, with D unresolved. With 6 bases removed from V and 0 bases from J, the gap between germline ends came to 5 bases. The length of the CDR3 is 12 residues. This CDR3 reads CASRGMNTEAFF. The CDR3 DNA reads TGTGCCAGCAGGGGCATGAACACTGAAGCTTTCTTT.

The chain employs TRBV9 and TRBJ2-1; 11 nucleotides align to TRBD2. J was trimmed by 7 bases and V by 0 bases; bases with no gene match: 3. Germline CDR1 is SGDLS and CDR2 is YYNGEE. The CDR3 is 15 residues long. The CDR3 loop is CASSVVAGGPNEQFF. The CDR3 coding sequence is TGTGCCAGCAGCGTAGTAGCGGGGGGGCCTAATGAGCAGTTCTTC.

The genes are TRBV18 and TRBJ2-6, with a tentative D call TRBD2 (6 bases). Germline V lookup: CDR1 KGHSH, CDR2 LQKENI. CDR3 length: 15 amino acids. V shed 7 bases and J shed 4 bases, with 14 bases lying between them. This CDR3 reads CASLPSGSGANVLTF. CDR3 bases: TGTGCCAGCTTACCGAGCGGGTCCGGGGCCAACGTCCTGACTTTC.

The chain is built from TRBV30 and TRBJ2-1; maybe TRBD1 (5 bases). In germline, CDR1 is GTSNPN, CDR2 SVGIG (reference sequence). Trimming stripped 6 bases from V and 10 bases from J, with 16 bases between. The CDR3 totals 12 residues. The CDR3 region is CACQSRVREQFF. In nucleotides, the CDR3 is TGTGCCTGCCAAAGCAGGGTACGCGAGCAGTTCTTC.

CDR3 DNA sequence: TGTGCCAGCAGCGAGGGTCGAGGGTTAAATGAAAAACTGTTTTTT. Its protein is CASSEGRGLNEKLFF. The V call is TRBV6-5, the J call TRBJ1-4; D uncertain. Trimming stripped 6 bases from V and 5 bases from J, with 16 bases between. Germline V lookup: CDR1 MNHEY, CDR2 SVGAGI. The CDR3 extends over 15 amino acids.

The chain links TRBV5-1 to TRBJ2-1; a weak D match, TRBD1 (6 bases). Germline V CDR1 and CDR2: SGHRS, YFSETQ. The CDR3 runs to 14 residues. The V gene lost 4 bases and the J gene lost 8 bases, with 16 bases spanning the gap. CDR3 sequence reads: CASSTAGAWDEQFF. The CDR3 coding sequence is TGCGCCAGCAGCACCGCAGGGGCCTGGGATGAGCAGTTCTTC.

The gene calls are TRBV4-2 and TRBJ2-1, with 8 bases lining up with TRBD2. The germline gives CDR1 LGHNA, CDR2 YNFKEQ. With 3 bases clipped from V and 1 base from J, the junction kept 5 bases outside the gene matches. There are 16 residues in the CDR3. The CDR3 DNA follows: TGTGCCAGCAGCCAGACAGCGGGGGAGTCCTACAATGAGCAGTTCTTC. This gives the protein CASSQTAGESYNEQFF.

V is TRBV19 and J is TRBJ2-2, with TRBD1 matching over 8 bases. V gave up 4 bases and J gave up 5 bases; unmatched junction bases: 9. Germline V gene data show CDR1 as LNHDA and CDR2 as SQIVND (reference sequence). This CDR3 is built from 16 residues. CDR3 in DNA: TGTGCCAGTAGTACTCAGGGACAGGCCTTAACCGGGGAGCTGTTTTTT. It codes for CASSTQGQALTGELFF.

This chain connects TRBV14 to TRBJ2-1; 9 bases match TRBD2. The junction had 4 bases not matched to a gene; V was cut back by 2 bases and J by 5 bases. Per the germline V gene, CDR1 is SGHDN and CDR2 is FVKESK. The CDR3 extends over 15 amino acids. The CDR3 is CASSQIAGANNEQFF. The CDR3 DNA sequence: TGTGCCAGCAGCCAAATAGCGGGGGCCAACAATGAGCAGTTCTTC.

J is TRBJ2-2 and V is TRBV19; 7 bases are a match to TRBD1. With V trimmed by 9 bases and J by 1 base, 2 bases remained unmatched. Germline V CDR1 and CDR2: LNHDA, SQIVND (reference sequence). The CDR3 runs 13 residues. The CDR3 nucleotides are TGTGCCAGCCGGACAGGGAACACCGGGGAGCTGTTTTTT. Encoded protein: CASRTGNTGELFF. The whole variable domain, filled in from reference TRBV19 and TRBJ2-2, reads DGGITQSPKYLFRKEGQNVTLSCEQNLNHDAMYWYRQDPGQGLRLIYYSQIVNDFQKGDIAEGYSVSREKKESFPLTVTSAQKNPTAFYLCASRTGNTGELFFGEGSRLTVL.

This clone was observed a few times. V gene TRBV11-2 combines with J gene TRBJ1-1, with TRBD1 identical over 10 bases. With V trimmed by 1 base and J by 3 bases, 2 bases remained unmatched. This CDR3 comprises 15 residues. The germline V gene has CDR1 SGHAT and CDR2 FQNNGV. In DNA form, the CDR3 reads TGTGCCAGCAGCTTAGGTGGGACAGGGGACACTGAAGCTTTCTTT. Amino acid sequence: CASSLGGTGDTEAFF.

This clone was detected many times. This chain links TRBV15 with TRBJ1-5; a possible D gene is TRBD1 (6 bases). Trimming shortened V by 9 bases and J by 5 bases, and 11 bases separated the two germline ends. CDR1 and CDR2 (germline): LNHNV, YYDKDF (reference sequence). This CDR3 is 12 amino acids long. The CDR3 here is CATQGGDQPQHF. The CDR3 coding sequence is TGTGCCACACAGGGAGGGGATCAGCCCCAGCATTTT.

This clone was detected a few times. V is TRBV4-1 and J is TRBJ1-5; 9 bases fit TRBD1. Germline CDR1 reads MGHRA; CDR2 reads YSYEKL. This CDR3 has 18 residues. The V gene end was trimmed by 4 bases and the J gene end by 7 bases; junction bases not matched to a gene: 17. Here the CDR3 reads CASSPTTLDRGVFQPQHF. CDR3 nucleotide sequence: TGCGCCAGCAGCCCCACCACCTTGGACAGGGGAGTATTCCAGCCCCAGCATTTT.

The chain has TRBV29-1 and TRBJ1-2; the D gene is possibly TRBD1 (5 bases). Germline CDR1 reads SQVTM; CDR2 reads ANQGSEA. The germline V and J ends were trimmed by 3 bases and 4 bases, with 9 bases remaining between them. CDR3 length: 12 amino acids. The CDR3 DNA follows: TGCAGCGTTGAGCGACAGTTCTATGGCTACACCTTC. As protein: CSVERQFYGYTF.

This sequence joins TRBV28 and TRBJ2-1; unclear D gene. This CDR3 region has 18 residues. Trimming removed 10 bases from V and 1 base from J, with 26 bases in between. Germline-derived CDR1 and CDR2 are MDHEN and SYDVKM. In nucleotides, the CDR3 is TGTGCCACCGTGCCAGCCAGGCCCTTGAGTGGATCCTACAATGAGCAGTTCTTC. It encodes CATVPARPLSGSYNEQFF.

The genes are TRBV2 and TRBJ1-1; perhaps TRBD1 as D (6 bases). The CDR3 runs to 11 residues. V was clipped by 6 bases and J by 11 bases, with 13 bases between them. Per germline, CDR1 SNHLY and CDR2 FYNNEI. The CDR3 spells CASRAGQPAFF. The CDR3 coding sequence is TGTGCCAGCAGGGCAGGACAGCCGGCTTTCTTT.